The 30 T cell receptor beta chains below all came from one sample that was sequenced in a study of blood T cell repertoires in COVID-19. Some clones are missing from TCRdb's copy, which holds only in-frame ones; the method was immunoSEQ multiplex PCR. Of about 81,000 clones listed, around 80% were seen once; the top ten hold less than 8.5%. The specimen was peripheral blood. These receptors were obtained from a human donor in a cohort sampled during active COVID-19.

This chain links TRBV9 with TRBJ1-2; 7 nucleotides match TRBD1. CDR1 and CDR2 (germline): SGDLS, YYNGEE. The CDR3 is made up of 12 amino acids. The J segment lost 7 bases and the V segment lost 3 bases, leaving 3 bases of the junction unmatched. The CDR3 region is CASSAQGGGYTF. The CDR3 bases are TGTGCCAGCAGCGCCCAGGGGGGTGGCTACACCTTC.

About this clone itself: An end of the junction does not agree with germline; a read error may underlie this. This sequence joins TRBV7-7 and TRBJ2-2; 8 bases align to TRBD2. The CDR3 is 16 amino acids. CDR1 is SSHAT, CDR2 FNYEAQ, per germline (reference sequence). As DNA, the CDR3 is TGTGCTAGCAGCTTAGATCTAGCGGGTGCTGGCGGGGAGCTGTTTTTT. This encodes CASSLDLAGAGGELFF.

V usage is TRBV6-5 and J usage is TRBJ1-2; TRBD1 aligns across 9 bases. Germline values: CDR1 MNHEY, CDR2 SVGAGI. The CDR3 contains 13 residues. V trimming: 7 bases; J trimming: 8 bases; junction bases outside the gene matches: 8. Here the CDR3 reads CASNPGTGLGYTF. The CDR3 nucleotides are TGTGCCAGCAACCCCGGGACAGGGTTGGGCTACACCTTC.

The chain employs TRBV7-6 and TRBJ1-1; 8 positions agree with TRBD1. CDR1 SGHVS and CDR2 FNYEAQ come from the germline V gene. The J segment lost 0 bases and the V segment lost 1 base, leaving 7 bases of the junction unmatched. The CDR3 has 17 amino acids. CDR3 in DNA: TGTGCCAGCAGCTTAGTCTACAGGGGGTCGATGAACACTGAAGCTTTCTTT. Translated: CASSLVYRGSMNTEAFF.

The rearrangement joins TRBV5-8 to TRBJ2-7; possible D gene TRBD2, 5 bases. From germline, CDR1 is SGHTS and CDR2 YDEGEE. V was clipped by 4 bases and J by 5 bases, with 19 bases between them. This CDR3 region has 15 residues. The CDR3 protein is CASSPSSVLGDEQYF. The DNA of the CDR3 is TGTGCCAGCAGCCCGAGTTCGGTACTCGGGGACGAGCAGTACTTC.

The rearrangement links TRBV5-5 to TRBJ1-5; a possible D gene is TRBD1 (5 bases). Germline V gives CDR1 SGHKS, CDR2 YYEKEE (reference sequence). The CDR3 loop spans 16 amino acids. V was clipped by 2 bases and J by 0 bases, with 12 bases between them. The DNA of the CDR3 is TGTGCCAGCAGCTTCGAAGGAGGGGTTAGCAATCAGCCCCAGCATTTT. As protein: CASSFEGGVSNQPQHF.

CDR3 amino acids: CAWSAGAGGDSPLHF. In DNA, the CDR3 is TGTGCCTGGAGTGCCGGGGCCGGCGGGGATTCACCCCTCCACTTT. The chain joins TRBV30 to TRBJ1-6; perhaps TRBD1 as D (5 bases). The CDR3 is 15 amino acids. Per germline, CDR1 GTSNPN and CDR2 SVGIG (reference sequence). V gave up 1 base and J gave up 8 bases, with 15 bases separating them.

The rearrangement uses TRBV10-3 and TRBJ1-2; unclear D gene. V lost 10 bases to trimming and J lost 2 bases, with 11 bases between them. Per germline, CDR1 ENHRY and CDR2 SYGVKD. This CDR3 has 12 amino acids. The CDR3 region is CATWGGNYGYTF. As DNA, the CDR3 is TGTGCCACCTGGGGAGGGAACTATGGCTACACCTTC.

CDR3 amino acids: CASGGTGNGYTF. The DNA for the CDR3 is TGTGCCAGTGGGGGGACAGGGAATGGCTACACCTTC. The chain joins TRBV19 to TRBJ1-2; 9 positions agree with TRBD1. The V gene's germline CDR1 is LNHDA and CDR2 SQIVND (reference sequence). The junction had 4 bases not matched to a gene; V was cut back by 8 bases and J by 6 bases. CDR3 length: 12 amino acids.

There are a few counts of this clone. The chain joins TRBV6-1 to TRBJ2-7; D gene uncertain. The V gene's germline CDR1 is MNHNS and CDR2 SASEGT. V was clipped by 1 base and J by 0 bases, with 7 bases between them. The length of the CDR3 is 14 residues. The CDR3, as DNA: TGTGCCAGCAGTGAAGGGTGGAGCTCCTACGAGCAGTACTTC. This gives the protein CASSEGWSSYEQYF.

The V and J genes are TRBV10-3 and TRBJ2-2; tentative D call: TRBD2 (5 bases). The ends were cut back, 10 bases at V and 1 base at J, with 13 bases in the middle. Germline V gene lookup returns CDR1 ENHRY and CDR2 SYGVKD. CDR3 length: 14 amino acids. The CDR3 here is CATRRLQNTGELFF. CDR3 coding DNA: TGTGCCACCCGGAGGCTACAGAACACCGGGGAGCTGTTTTTT.

The gene calls are TRBV3-1 (or the pseudogene TRBV3-2) and TRBJ2-1, with D tentatively TRBD2 (6 bases). Trimming stripped 4 bases from V and 16 bases from J, with 20 bases between. Per the germline V gene, CDR1 is LGHDT and CDR2 is YNNKEL (reference sequence). The CDR3 extends over 13 amino acids. The CDR3 reads CASSPFTSLGIFF. In DNA form, the CDR3 reads TGTGCCAGCAGCCCATTCACTAGCTTGGGGATCTTCTTC.

The chain links TRBV18 to TRBJ2-5; D gene ambiguous. V was cut by 8 bases and J by 2 bases, with 12 bases left in between. Per germline, CDR1 KGHSH and CDR2 LQKENI. This CDR3 region has 13 residues. The CDR3 sequence: CASVRAEQETQYF. The CDR3 nucleotides read TGTGCCAGCGTACGCGCGGAGCAAGAGACCCAGTACTTC.

The CDR3 nucleotides read TGTGCCAGCAGCGTTAGCCCCGGGACAATGAACACTGAAGCTTTCTTT. This encodes CASSVSPGTMNTEAFF. The chain recombines TRBV9 with TRBJ1-1; D perhaps matches TRBD1 (6 bases). Germline assignment: CDR1 SGDLS and CDR2 YYNGEE. With 2 bases removed from V and 0 bases from J, the gap between germline ends came to 14 bases. CDR3 length: 16 amino acids.

This sequence joins TRBV6-1 and TRBJ2-7, with D maybe TRBD2 (5 bases). Germline CDR1 is MNHNS and CDR2 is SASEGT. The CDR3 loop spans 14 amino acids. V was clipped by 1 base and J by 0 bases, with 7 bases between them. The CDR3 loop reads CASSEERASYEQYF. CDR3 nucleotide sequence: TGTGCCAGCAGTGAAGAGAGGGCCTCCTACGAGCAGTACTTC.

V and J are TRBV10-3 and TRBJ2-7; 12 bases fit TRBD2. This CDR3 contains 13 residues. Trimming took 10 bases from V and 5 from J; bases not matched to a gene: 6. Germline CDR1 and CDR2: ENHRY and SYGVKD. CDR3 residues: CATGLAGRNEQYF. The CDR3 DNA follows: TGTGCCACAGGACTAGCGGGGAGGAACGAGCAGTACTTC.

Only a few counts were recorded for this clone. V gene TRBV25-1 combines with J gene TRBJ1-6, with 7 bases identical to TRBD1. The CDR3 loop spans 17 amino acids. Germline assignment: CDR1 MGHDK and CDR2 SYGVNS. Trimming removed 1 base from V and 7 bases from J; junction bases left unmatched: 10. The chain's CDR3 is CASSESVIGTANSPLHF. As DNA, the CDR3 is TGTGCCAGCAGTGAATCCGTCATCGGGACAGCGAATTCACCCCTCCACTTT.

The chain recombines TRBV18 with TRBJ2-5; D perhaps matches TRBD2 (6 bases). V was cut by 4 bases and J by 7 bases, with 16 bases left in between. The CDR3 covers 14 residues. CDR1 KGHSH and CDR2 LQKENI come from the germline V gene. CDR3 in amino acids: CASSLREREGTQYF. CDR3 bases: TGTGCCAGCTCACTACGGGAGCGCGAGGGGACCCAGTACTTC.

This chain joins TRBV7-2 and TRBJ2-7; 8 nucleotides line up with TRBD2. The CDR3 totals 15 residues. From germline, CDR1 is SGHTA and CDR2 FQGNSA. J gave up 6 bases and V 5 bases, and 12 bases lay outside the gene matches. CDR3 loop: CASSRGLAPPGEQYF. The CDR3 DNA reads TGTGCCAGCAGCCGTGGACTAGCCCCACCGGGCGAGCAGTACTTC.

The chain carries TRBV4-1 and TRBJ2-2, with D tentatively TRBD2 (6 bases). V gave up 3 bases and J gave up 4 bases, with 21 bases separating them. Germline V gives CDR1 MGHRA, CDR2 YSYEKL. The CDR3 has 18 amino acids. The CDR3 DNA reads as TGCGCCAGCAGCCAGCAATCGGGGAGGCGGCGGGTCACCGGGGAGCTGTTTTTT. It specifies CASSQQSGRRRVTGELFF.

V is TRBV7-9 and J is TRBJ1-2; D unresolved. The CDR3 contains 11 residues. The V and J ends lost 8 bases and 3 bases respectively, with 7 bases between them. Germline assignment: CDR1 SEHNR and CDR2 FQNEAQ (reference sequence). CDR3 DNA: TGTGCCAGCCAACGGGACTATGGCTACACCTTC. Protein: CASQRDYGYTF.

This clone was counted a few times. V gene TRBV5-5 combines with J gene TRBJ2-7, with TRBD2 matching over 10 bases. Germline lookup yields CDR1 SGHKS and CDR2 YYEKEE (reference sequence). CDR3 size: 14 residues. V shed 3 bases and J 4 bases; nucleotides not matched to a gene: 4. CDR3 sequence: CASSSAGGRYEQYF. DNA of the CDR3: TGTGCCAGCAGCTCAGCGGGGGGGCGGTACGAGCAGTACTTC.

The chain employs TRBV7-2 and TRBJ1-2; TRBD1 matches 9 bases. The CDR3 length is 14 residues. CDR1 and CDR2 from the germline V gene are SGHTA and FQGNSA. The trim removed 6 bases at V and 6 bases at J, leaving 8 bases unmatched. The CDR3 region has the DNA TGTGCCAGCAGACACGACAGGGGGGCACATGGCTACACCTTC. The encoded protein is CASRHDRGAHGYTF.

V gene TRBV19 combines with J gene TRBJ1-5; possibly TRBD1 for D (6 bases). V was cut by 1 base and J by 3 bases, with 19 bases left in between. The germline V gene encodes CDR1 LNHDA and CDR2 SQIVND (reference sequence). This CDR3 is 18 amino acids long. The CDR3 region is CASSIGNRKQGNNQPQHF. DNA of the CDR3: TGTGCCAGTAGTATAGGAAACCGGAAACAGGGAAACAATCAGCCCCAGCATTTT.

The chain recombines TRBV4-2 with TRBJ2-3; 16 nucleotides line up with TRBD2. The CDR3 has 17 amino acids. V dropped 4 bases and J dropped 5; count of bases not matched to a gene: 6. Germline CDR1 and CDR2: LGHNA and YNFKEQ. The CDR3 nucleotides are TGTGCCAGCAGCCCCGGGACTAGCGGGGGGGCTATAGATACGCAGTATTTT. Residues: CASSPGTSGGAIDTQYF.

The chain couples TRBV7-6 to TRBJ2-2, with 7 bases lining up with TRBD1. The V segment lost 5 bases and the J segment 4 bases; nucleotides outside the gene matches: 4. This CDR3 is 14 amino acids long. Germline loops: CDR1 SGHVS, CDR2 FNYEAQ. CDR3 in amino acids: CASSRGPGTGELFF. The CDR3 DNA reads as TGTGCCAGCAGCAGGGGGCCGGGCACCGGGGAGCTGTTTTTT.

V gene TRBV5-4 combines with J gene TRBJ2-1; 11 bases agree with TRBD1. Germline V gene lookup returns CDR1 SGHNT and CDR2 YYREEE (reference sequence). The length of the CDR3 is 15 residues. V lost 3 bases, J lost 6 bases, and 5 bases stayed unmatched. In DNA form, the CDR3 reads TGTGCCAGCAGCTCGGACAGGGGGCGCGGCAATGAGCAGTTCTTC. This translates into CASSSDRGRGNEQFF.

V gene TRBV5-4 combines with J gene TRBJ2-5; no firm D call. Trimming took 4 bases from V and 5 from J, leaving 15 bases between them. CDR3 length: 14 amino acids. In germline, CDR1 is SGHNT, CDR2 YYREEE (reference sequence). The CDR3 DNA sequence: TGTGCCAGCAGCCTCCCCGCTAGTCAGGAGACCCAGTACTTC. The encoded protein is CASSLPASQETQYF.

The chain uses TRBV19 and TRBJ2-7, with TRBD2 as a possible D gene (5 bases). The CDR3 length is 13 residues. V was shortened by 6 bases and J by 1 base, with 10 bases between the two germline ends. The V gene's germline CDR1 is LNHDA and CDR2 SQIVND (reference sequence). The CDR3 reads CASSPRGSYEQYF. CDR3 sequence (DNA): TGTGCCAGTAGCCCCCGGGGTTCCTACGAGCAGTACTTC.

The chain has TRBV19 and TRBJ1-4, with 7 bases lining up with TRBD1. V was pared by 7 bases and J by 7 bases, with 6 bases of the junction left unmatched. Germline-derived CDR1 and CDR2 are LNHDA and SQIVND (reference sequence). The CDR3 spans 13 residues. CDR3 protein: CASNLDRREKLFF. In DNA, the CDR3 is TGTGCCAGTAACCTGGACAGGCGTGAAAAACTGTTTTTT.